This entry features one T cell receptor beta chain sequence. This entry is derived from a study of lymphopenia after photon versus proton radiotherapy. The germline CDR1 and CDR2 sequences are LNHNV and YYDKDF (reference sequence). The CDR3 is made up of 16 amino acids. Between the trimmed V and J ends, which lost 4 bases and 8 bases, there was a span of 21 bases. Measured with immunoSEQ multiplex PCR; TCRdb has only the in-frame clones, and not every one. The sample includes fewer than 7,500 clones, just under 95% of them seen just once. This sequence originates from a woman aged 50 to 60 with cholangiocarcinoma. The chain carries TRBV15 and TRBJ2-1, with D possibly TRBD2 on 6 matching bases. Material: peripheral blood, obtained from a patient treated with photon-based radiotherapy. The CDR3: CATSISGTPKWDEQFF. The CDR3 nucleotides read TGTGCCACCAGCATCTCGGGGACTCCAAAGTGGGATGAGCAGTTCTTC.